One sample yielded the 9 T cell receptor beta chains listed below, sequenced in a study of technical replicates of blood from a few donors. Repertoires were generated with immunoSEQ multiplex PCR, while TCRdb's copy carries only in-frame clones and drops some. The table lists 15,000 to 17,000 clones, about nine tenths of them singletons. The sequencing input was PBMCs. The receptors shown here come from a human donor in good health.

The chain couples TRBV19 to TRBJ1-1; D might be TRBD1 (5 bases). CDR3 length equals 14 residues. Germline assignment: CDR1 LNHDA and CDR2 SQIVND (reference sequence). V shed 3 bases and J shed 3 bases, with 11 bases lying between them. The CDR3 region is CASSIGKGDTEAFF. The CDR3 DNA reads TGTGCCAGTAGTATTGGAAAAGGGGACACTGAAGCTTTCTTT.

In its sample, this clone was seen once. The chain employs TRBV5-1 and TRBJ2-5; 7 nucleotides line up with TRBD1. J gave up 5 bases and V 4 bases, and 11 bases lay outside the gene matches. This CDR3 is 15 amino acids long. Germline assignment: CDR1 SGHRS and CDR2 YFSETQ. CDR3 residues: CASSDSTGRGETQYF. CDR3 sequence (DNA): TGCGCCAGCAGCGATTCGACAGGGCGAGGGGAGACCCAGTACTTC.

This clone occurred once. This rearrangement joins TRBV10-3 to TRBJ2-1, with TRBD2 identical over 9 bases. This CDR3 region has 15 residues. V shed 10 bases, J shed 4 bases, and the junction held 11 bases outside the gene matches. Germline V gene sequence: CDR1 ENHRY, CDR2 SYGVKD. DNA of the CDR3: TGTGCCACTACTAGCGGGCAAACGGGATACAATGAGCAGTTCTTC. Translation: CATTSGQTGYNEQFF.

The rearrangement uses TRBV5-1 and TRBJ2-1; a possible D gene is TRBD2 (5 bases). The CDR3 consists of 13 residues. Germline CDR1 is SGHRS and CDR2 is YFSETQ. Trimming left V 3 bases short and J 10 bases short, with 14 bases between. DNA for the CDR3: TGCGCCAGCAGCTGGGGAGAGGTATTCGAGCAGTTCTTC. It is translated as CASSWGEVFEQFF.

This chain connects TRBV10-1 to TRBJ2-3, with D perhaps TRBD1 (6 bases). The CDR3 is 13 amino acids. The germline V gene has CDR1 WNHNN and CDR2 SYGVQD (reference sequence). With 7 bases removed from V and 4 bases from J, the gap between germline ends came to 12 bases. CDR3 in amino acids: CASTFAGADTQYF. The CDR3 DNA reads as TGCGCCAGCACCTTCGCAGGGGCAGATACGCAGTATTTT.

The genes are TRBV13 and TRBJ1-2; 8 bases align to TRBD1. This CDR3 spans 14 amino acids. Germline loops: CDR1 PRHDT, CDR2 FYEKMQ (reference sequence). Trimming at V came to 0 bases and at J to 3 bases, leaving 0 bases not matched to a gene. CDR3 sequence (DNA): TGTGCCAGCAGCTTAGGGACAGGGGACTATGGCTACACCTTC. Residues: CASSLGTGDYGYTF.

The V call is TRBV27, the J call TRBJ2-7; possibly TRBD1 for D (6 bases). Trimming cost V 5 bases and J 0 bases, with 17 bases left between them. The germline gives CDR1 MNHEY, CDR2 SMNVEV (reference sequence). The length of the CDR3 is 16 residues. CDR3 amino acids: CASSRVGQQSSYEQYF. The CDR3 DNA reads TGTGCCAGCAGTCGAGTTGGACAGCAAAGCTCCTACGAGCAGTACTTC.

The V and J genes are TRBV19 and TRBJ2-7; 12 nucleotides align to TRBD2. Germline V gene data show CDR1 as LNHDA and CDR2 as SQIVND (reference sequence). This CDR3 contains 15 residues. V lost 6 bases to trimming and J lost 6 bases; unmatched junction nucleotides: 9. The CDR3 loop is CASSPLASGRGEQYF. The CDR3 DNA reads TGTGCCAGTAGCCCGTTGGCTAGCGGGAGGGGCGAGCAGTACTTC.

This chain joins TRBV28 and TRBJ2-1; 8 bases map to TRBD1. The CDR3 is made up of 16 amino acids. Per the germline V gene, CDR1 is MDHEN and CDR2 is SYDVKM. The V gene end was trimmed by 6 bases and the J gene end by 7 bases; junction bases not matched to a gene: 14. CDR3 residues: CASRRHTDRAENEQFF. The DNA for the CDR3 is TGTGCCAGCAGGAGGCACACGGACAGGGCGGAGAATGAGCAGTTCTTC.